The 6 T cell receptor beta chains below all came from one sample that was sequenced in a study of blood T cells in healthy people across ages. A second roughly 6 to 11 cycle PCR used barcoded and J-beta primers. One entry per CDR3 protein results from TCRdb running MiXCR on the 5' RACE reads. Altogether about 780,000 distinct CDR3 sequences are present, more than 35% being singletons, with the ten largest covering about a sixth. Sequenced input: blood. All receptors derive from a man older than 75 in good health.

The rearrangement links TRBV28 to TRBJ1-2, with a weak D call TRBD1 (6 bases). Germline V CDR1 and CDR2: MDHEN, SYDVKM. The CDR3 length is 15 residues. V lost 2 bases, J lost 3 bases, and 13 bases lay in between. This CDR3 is CASSLGGARHYGYTF. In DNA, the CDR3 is TGTGCCAGCAGTTTAGGGGGGGCGCGACACTATGGCTACACCTTC.

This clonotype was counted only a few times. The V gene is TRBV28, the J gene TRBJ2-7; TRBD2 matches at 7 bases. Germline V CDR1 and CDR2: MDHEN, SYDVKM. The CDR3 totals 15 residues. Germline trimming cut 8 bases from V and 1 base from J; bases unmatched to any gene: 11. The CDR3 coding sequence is TGTGCCAGCGGGGTTCCGGGAGGCAAGTCCTACGAGCAGTACTTC. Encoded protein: CASGVPGGKSYEQYF.

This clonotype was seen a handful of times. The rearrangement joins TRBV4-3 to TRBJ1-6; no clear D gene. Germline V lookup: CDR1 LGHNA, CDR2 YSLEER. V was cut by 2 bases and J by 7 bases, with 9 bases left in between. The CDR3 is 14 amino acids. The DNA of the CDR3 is TGCGCCAGCAGCCAACTGGTTAAGAATTCACCCCTCCACTTT. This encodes CASSQLVKNSPLHF.

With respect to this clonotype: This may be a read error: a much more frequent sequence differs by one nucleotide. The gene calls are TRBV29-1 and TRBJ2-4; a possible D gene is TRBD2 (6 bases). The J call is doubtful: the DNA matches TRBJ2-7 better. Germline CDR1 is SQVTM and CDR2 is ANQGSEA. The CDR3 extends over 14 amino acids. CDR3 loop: CSVEASGGGDEQYF. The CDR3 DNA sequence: TGCAGCGTTGAAGCTTCGGGCGGAGGGGACGAGCAGTACTTC.

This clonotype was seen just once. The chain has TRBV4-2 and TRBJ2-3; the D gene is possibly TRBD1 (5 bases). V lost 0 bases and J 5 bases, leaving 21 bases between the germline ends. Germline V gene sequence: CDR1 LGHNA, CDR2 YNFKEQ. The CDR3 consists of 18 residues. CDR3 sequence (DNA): TGTGCCAGCAGCCAAGAGTATGACGTCTCGCGAAGGGGAGATACGCAGTATTTT. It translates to CASSQEYDVSRRGDTQYF.

As DNA, the CDR3 is TGTGCCAGCAGCCCCGGACAGGGGGCTTCCCCCGAGCAGTACTTC. Protein product: CASSPGQGASPEQYF. This sequence joins TRBV7-9 and TRBJ2-7; 11 bases fit TRBD1. The CDR3 is 15 amino acids. Germline V gene data show CDR1 as SEHNR and CDR2 as FQNEAQ (reference sequence). The V segment lost 5 bases and the J segment 6 bases; nucleotides outside the gene matches: 9.